The next 32 T cell receptor beta chains were all read from a single sample in a study of blood T cell repertoires in COVID-19. The protocol was immunoSEQ multiplex PCR, while the TCRdb copy is restricted to in-frame clones and leaves out a portion. The profile shows about 64,000 clones, around 86% of them singletons. The sequenced material came from peripheral blood. The source is a man aged 35-49 years with acute or convalescent COVID-19.

This chain joins TRBV18 and TRBJ2-7; D unresolved. Germline CDR1 is KGHSH and CDR2 is LQKENI. The germline V and J ends were trimmed by 1 base and 5 bases, with 9 bases remaining between them. The CDR3 sequence is 13 residues long. CDR3 residues: CASSPRAAHEQYF. As DNA, the CDR3 is TGTGCCAGCTCACCACGGGCCGCTCACGAGCAGTACTTC.

This chain joins TRBV5-1 and TRBJ2-1; D gene unclear. Germline values: CDR1 SGHRS, CDR2 YFSETQ. The CDR3 is 14 residues long. The V end was cut by 2 bases, the J end by 4 bases, with 10 bases between. This chain's CDR3 is CASSLTLRYNEQFF. DNA for the CDR3: TGCGCCAGCAGCTTAACACTACGATACAATGAGCAGTTCTTC.

The V and J genes are TRBV6-5 and TRBJ2-7, with a possible D match to TRBD1 (5 bases). The CDR3 extends over 12 amino acids. The V gene lost 11 bases and the J gene lost 7 bases, with 18 bases spanning the gap. CDR1 is MNHEY and CDR2 is SVGAGI in the germline V gene. The CDR3 spells CASRGGLREQYF. The CDR3 DNA follows: TGTGCCTCAAGGGGTGGGTTGAGGGAGCAGTACTTC.

The V gene is TRBV28, the J gene TRBJ2-7; 7 bases line up with TRBD2. CDR1 MDHEN and CDR2 SYDVKM come from the germline V gene. With 2 bases clipped from V and 12 bases from J, the junction kept 7 bases outside the gene matches. CDR3 size: 12 residues. The CDR3 sequence is CASSLRTSYAYF. CDR3 nucleotide sequence: TGTGCCAGCAGTTTAAGGACTAGTTACGCGTACTTC.

This chain joins TRBV7-9 and TRBJ2-1, with TRBD2 matching 9 bases. The CDR3 sequence is 16 residues long. Losses at the gene ends were 5 bases for V and 3 bases for J; bases not matched to a gene: 8. Germline CDR1 reads SEHNR; CDR2 reads FQNEAQ (reference sequence). The CDR3 sequence is CASSPSGTSHYNEQFF. The CDR3 DNA reads TGTGCCAGCAGCCCCTCCGGGACTAGCCACTACAATGAGCAGTTCTTC.

J is TRBJ1-2 and V is TRBV21-1; TRBD1, the D gene given by the table, was not confirmed from the DNA. TRBV21-1 is deemed a pseudogene. This CDR3 is built from 14 residues. CDR3 in amino acids: CASSKGRTGEGYTF. CDR3 nucleotides: TGTGCCAGCAGCAAAGGAAGGACAGGGGAGGGCTACACCTTC.

V usage is TRBV30 and J usage is TRBJ1-6; D unresolved. CDR1 is GTSNPN, CDR2 SVGIG, per germline (reference sequence). The V and J ends lost 5 bases and 2 bases respectively, with 10 bases between them. The CDR3 covers 14 residues. CDR3: CAWGTGTYNSPLHF. The DNA of the CDR3 is TGTGCCTGGGGAACCGGGACCTATAATTCACCCCTCCACTTT.

This clone was seen a few times. The chain joins TRBV5-1 to TRBJ1-2; perhaps TRBD1 as D (5 bases). V shed 4 bases and J shed 2 bases, with 12 bases lying between them. The CDR3 runs 14 residues. CDR1 and CDR2 from the germline V gene are SGHRS and YFSETQ. The CDR3 DNA follows: TGCGCCAGCAGCACGGGTGGGGGGAACTATGGCTACACCTTC. This sequence encodes CASSTGGGNYGYTF.

The V gene is TRBV7-3, the J gene TRBJ2-3; D is possibly TRBD1 (6 bases). The germline gives CDR1 SGHTA, CDR2 FQGTGA. The CDR3 sequence is 15 residues long. The germline V and J ends were trimmed by 0 bases and 2 bases, with 9 bases remaining between them. For the CDR3, the DNA is TGTGCCAGCAGCTTAACCGGACAGCCCACAGATACGCAGTATTTT. Translating it yields CASSLTGQPTDTQYF.

V gene TRBV6-5 combines with J gene TRBJ2-1; 9 nucleotides agree with TRBD2. CDR1 is MNHEY and CDR2 is SVGAGI in the germline V gene. The V segment lost 5 bases and the J segment 4 bases; nucleotides outside the gene matches: 3. CDR3 size: 14 residues. The CDR3 DNA reads as TGTGCCAGCAGTAGCGGGGGGAAGTACAATGAGCAGTTCTTC. Its translation is CASSSGGKYNEQFF.

The chain is built from TRBV4-1 and TRBJ1-2; TRBD1 is a possible D gene (6 bases). Per the germline V gene, CDR1 is MGHRA and CDR2 is YSYEKL. The CDR3 consists of 17 residues. V dropped 0 bases and J dropped 0 bases, with 14 bases sitting between them. The DNA for the CDR3 is TGCGCCAGCAGCCAAGATAGTAGGGGGGGCTCTAACTATGGCTACACCTTC. Its protein is CASSQDSRGGSNYGYTF.

This clone appeared a single time. The chain has TRBV6-5 and TRBJ2-7; 11 bases line up with TRBD2. The CDR3 runs 16 residues. V shed 4 bases, J shed 6 bases, and the junction held 11 bases outside the gene matches. CDR1 and CDR2 from the germline V gene are MNHEY and SVGAGI. The CDR3 loop is CASSSPSGGPPSEQYF. For the CDR3, the DNA is TGTGCCAGCAGTTCCCCTAGCGGGGGGCCCCCCAGCGAGCAGTACTTC.

This clone is a singleton in its sample. CDR3 region: CASSGGTSGGVSSYNEQFF. CDR3 bases: TGTGCCAGCAGTGGTGGGACTAGCGGGGGGGTCAGCTCCTACAATGAGCAGTTCTTC. The chain combines TRBV2 with TRBJ2-1; 16 bases are shared with TRBD2. The CDR3 has 19 amino acids. The junction had 6 bases not matched to a gene; V was cut back by 4 bases and J by 0 bases. Germline V CDR1 and CDR2: SNHLY, FYNNEI.

The rearrangement links TRBV6-1 to TRBJ2-7, with D tentatively TRBD2 (6 bases). Per the germline V gene, CDR1 is MNHNS and CDR2 is SASEGT. The CDR3 has 15 residues. V lost 1 base to trimming and J lost 1 base, with 11 bases between them. CDR3 region: CASSEGGTGSYEQYF. The DNA of the CDR3 is TGTGCCAGCAGTGAAGGCGGGACTGGGTCCTACGAGCAGTACTTC.

The chain couples TRBV6-5 to TRBJ2-7; possibly TRBD1 for D (6 bases). Germline CDR1 MNHEY, CDR2 SVGAGI. V lost 6 bases, J lost 2 bases, and 11 bases lay in between. The CDR3 loop spans 13 amino acids. CDR3 in DNA: TGTGCCAGCAGGGTACAGGGAACCTACGAGCAGTACTTC. Its protein product is CASRVQGTYEQYF.

This clone occurred a few times. J is TRBJ1-3 and V is TRBV10-1; 9 bases map to TRBD1. CDR1 WNHNN and CDR2 SYGVQD come from the germline V gene (reference sequence). The CDR3 runs 16 residues. Losses at the gene ends were 6 bases for V and 2 bases for J; bases not matched to a gene: 8. In nucleotides, the CDR3 is TGCGCCAGCAGAGGAACAGGGGGCGCGGCTGGAAACACCATATATTTT. Translating it yields CASRGTGGAAGNTIYF.

V gene TRBV10-3 combines with J gene TRBJ2-7; 7 nucleotides match TRBD1. This CDR3 contains 12 residues. With V trimmed by 11 bases and J by 6 bases, 10 bases remained unmatched. Germline V CDR1 and CDR2: ENHRY, SYGVKD. The CDR3 bases are TGTGCCGCACAGGGGATGGGCTTCGAGCAGTACTTC. Translating gives CAAQGMGFEQYF.

The J gene is TRBJ1-3, the V gene TRBV11-2; D is unclear. Germline CDR1 and CDR2: SGHAT and FQNNGV. V was shortened by 5 bases and J by 9 bases, with 8 bases between the two germline ends. The CDR3 contains 11 residues. This chain's CDR3 is CASSPGGTIYF. CDR3 in DNA: TGTGCCAGCAGCCCAGGTGGCACCATATATTTT.

The gene calls are TRBV7-2 and TRBJ2-7, with D maybe TRBD2 (5 bases). Between the trimmed V and J ends, which lost 4 bases and 1 base, there was a span of 8 bases. The CDR3 runs to 13 residues. CDR1 SGHTA and CDR2 FQGNSA come from the germline V gene. The CDR3 spells CASSWSGSYEQYF. DNA of the CDR3: TGTGCCAGCAGCTGGTCGGGATCCTACGAGCAGTACTTC. The full variable domain, with the rest looked up from reference TRBV7-2 and TRBJ2-7, is GAGVSQSPSNKVTEKGKDVELRCDPISGHTALYWYRQSLGQGLEFLIYFQGNSAPDKSGLPSDRFSAERTGGSVSTLTIQRTQQEDSAVYLCASSWSGSYEQYFGPGTRLTVT.

This clone was observed a single time. This chain joins TRBV9 and TRBJ1-2; no firm D call. Trimming removed 0 bases at V and 0 bases at J, with 9 bases between. Germline V gene lookup returns CDR1 SGDLS and CDR2 YYNGEE. The CDR3 contains 15 residues. CDR3 nucleotide sequence: TGTGCCAGCAGCGTAGATCTGAGAGCTAACTATGGCTACACCTTC. Its protein is CASSVDLRANYGYTF.

The rearrangement uses TRBV19 and TRBJ1-2; TRBD1 matches at 12 bases. There are 15 residues in the CDR3. V lost 5 bases to trimming and J lost 8 bases; unmatched junction nucleotides: 9. Germline V gene lookup returns CDR1 LNHDA and CDR2 SQIVND (reference sequence). The DNA of the CDR3 is TGTGCCAGTAGTGCACCGGGACAGGGGGCCGTCGGCTACACCTTC. Encoded protein: CASSAPGQGAVGYTF.

V usage is TRBV29-1 and J usage is TRBJ1-2; possible D gene TRBD1, 6 bases. With 3 bases removed from V and 10 bases from J, the gap between germline ends came to 18 bases. Germline loops: CDR1 SQVTM, CDR2 ANQGSEA. The CDR3 runs 13 residues. CDR3 coding DNA: TGCAGCGTTGAGAAGACGGCAGGGGTGATCTACACCTTC. Protein sequence: CSVEKTAGVIYTF.

This clone appeared once. V is TRBV10-3 and J is TRBJ2-3, with TRBD1 matching 10 bases. V was pared by 6 bases and J by 3 bases, with 6 bases of the junction left unmatched. The CDR3 sequence is 15 residues long. The germline V gene has CDR1 ENHRY and CDR2 SYGVKD. CDR3 in DNA: TGTGCCATCAGGGTTGGGACAGGGGTTACAGATACGCAGTATTTT. Translated, it gives CAIRVGTGVTDTQYF.

The chain joins TRBV2 to TRBJ1-2, with D tentatively TRBD1 (6 bases). Germline V lookup: CDR1 SNHLY, CDR2 FYNNEI. The CDR3 covers 15 residues. Trimming cost V 7 bases and J 5 bases, with 20 bases left between them. The CDR3 bases are TGTGCCAGCAATACCGGACAGAGTGGGGTTTATGGCTACACCTTC. It is translated as CASNTGQSGVYGYTF.

This clone is medium-sized (0.01 to 0.1%). The chain combines TRBV4-1 with TRBJ2-5; TRBD2 matches at 11 bases. Germline V gene lookup returns CDR1 MGHRA and CDR2 YSYEKL. The CDR3 has 15 residues. Trimming cost V 9 bases and J 2 bases; bases outside gene matches: 8. This chain's CDR3 is CASSRLAGTQETQYF. In nucleotides, the CDR3 is TGCGCCAGTTCCCGACTAGCGGGGACTCAAGAGACCCAGTACTTC.

This rearrangement joins TRBV11-1 to TRBJ1-6, with D possibly being TRBD1 (5 bases). The germline V gene has CDR1 SGHAT and CDR2 FQDESV (reference sequence). Trimming stripped 3 bases from V and 7 bases from J, with 7 bases between. The CDR3 loop spans 13 amino acids. The CDR3 DNA reads as TGTGCCAGCAGCTTGACAGAGAATTCACCCCTCCACTTT. Its protein is CASSLTENSPLHF.

The chain joins TRBV24-1 to TRBJ1-2; D unresolved. The V gene lost 4 bases and the J gene lost 7 bases, with 12 bases spanning the gap. The length of the CDR3 is 13 residues. CDR1 is KGHDR and CDR2 is SFDVKD in the germline V gene. In nucleotides, the CDR3 is TGTGCCACCAGTGACTTGGGTAGTTCTGGCTACACCTTC. Translation: CATSDLGSSGYTF.

This rearrangement joins TRBV11-2 to TRBJ1-5, with 7 bases matching TRBD1. V lost 0 bases to trimming and J lost 3 bases; unmatched junction nucleotides: 8. The CDR3 has 17 residues. The germline V gene has CDR1 SGHAT and CDR2 FQNNGV. CDR3 sequence: CASSLDKTGSFNQPQHF. The CDR3 DNA follows: TGTGCCAGCAGCTTAGATAAGACAGGGAGTTTCAATCAGCCCCAGCATTTT.

V gene TRBV30 combines with J gene TRBJ2-3; TRBD2 agrees at 12 bases. After removal of 5 bases from V and 6 bases from J, the junction contained 9 bases not matched to a gene. This CDR3 has 15 residues. CDR1 GTSNPN and CDR2 SVGIG come from the germline V gene (reference sequence). The CDR3 DNA reads as TGTGCCTGGGACGGGCTAGCGGGGGGGTCCGATACGCAGTATTTT. It codes for CAWDGLAGGSDTQYF.

The genes are TRBV6-5 and TRBJ1-6; D unresolved. Germline CDR1 reads MNHEY; CDR2 reads SVGAGI. V was trimmed by 2 bases and J by 9 bases, leaving 17 bases between them. The CDR3 has 16 amino acids. CDR3 residues: CASSYGIDRGSSPLHF. CDR3 sequence (DNA): TGTGCCAGCAGTTACGGGATCGATCGGGGTAGTTCACCCCTCCACTTT.

This chain connects TRBV3-1 (or the pseudogene TRBV3-2) to TRBJ1-2; D remains ambiguous. Trimming shortened V by 0 bases and J by 8 bases, and 7 bases separated the two germline ends. Germline V CDR1 and CDR2: LGHDT, YNNKEL (reference sequence). This CDR3 contains 12 residues. The CDR3 sequence is CASSQDLRGYTF. The CDR3 DNA sequence: TGTGCCAGCAGCCAAGATCTACGCGGCTACACCTTC.

The table lists this clone with a few counts. The chain combines TRBV11-2 with TRBJ2-2; 10 bases agree with TRBD1. Germline CDR1 SGHAT, CDR2 FQNNGV. The CDR3 has 17 residues. With V trimmed by 3 bases and J by 6 bases, 10 bases remained unmatched. CDR3 coding DNA: TGTGCCAGCAGCTTTTTAGGGACAGGGGTAATCCCCGGGGAGCTGTTTTTT. The encoded protein is CASSFLGTGVIPGELFF.